This passage covers 16 T cell receptor beta chains from one sample sequenced in a study of cytomegalovirus exposure and HLA in healthy donors. Sequencing was performed with immunoSEQ multiplex PCR; in TCRdb, only in-frame clones are kept and a portion is missing. The data contain around 120,000 clones, roughly 88% of them singletons. Sequencing was done on a sample of PBMCs. Every receptor here comes from a man between 18 and 35 years old in good health and CMV-seronegative.

CDR3 nucleotides: TGTGCCTGGAGTGTAATGGGCGAAAAACTGTTTTTT. Translating gives CAWSVMGEKLFF. The chain uses TRBV30 and TRBJ1-4; D is unresolved. The CDR3 sequence is 12 residues long. Germline CDR1 GTSNPN, CDR2 SVGIG (reference sequence). With 0 bases removed from V and 8 bases from J, the gap between germline ends came to 7 bases. Filled out from reference TRBV30 and TRBJ1-4, the complete variable domain reads SQTIHQWPATLVQPVGSPLSLECTVEGTSNPNLYWYRQAAGRGLQLLFYSVGIGQISSEVPQNLSASRPQDRQFILSSKKLLLSDSGFYLCAWSVMGEKLFFGSGTQLSVL.

The chain combines TRBV5-1 with TRBJ2-6; D gene ambiguous. Trimming took off 2 bases at V and 2 bases at J, with 11 bases between the two ends. CDR3 length: 16 amino acids. Per germline, CDR1 SGHRS and CDR2 YFSETQ. Here the CDR3 reads CASSFVVSTGANVLTF. CDR3 sequence (DNA): TGCGCCAGCAGCTTCGTAGTTAGTACTGGGGCCAACGTCCTGACTTTC. Using reference TRBV5-1 and TRBJ2-6 for the parts outside the CDR3, the full variable domain is KAGVTQTPRYLIKTRGQQVTLSCSPISGHRSVSWYQQTPGQGLQFLFEYFSETQRNKGNFPGRFSGRQFSNSRSEMNVSTLELGDSALYLCASSFVVSTGANVLTFGAGSRLTVL.

This sequence joins TRBV6-1 and TRBJ2-5, with a tentative D call TRBD2 (6 bases). V was clipped by 9 bases and J by 4 bases, with 18 bases between them. Germline V CDR1 and CDR2: MNHNS, SASEGT. This CDR3 has 14 amino acids. The CDR3 spells CASTRNPGVETQYF. CDR3 sequence (DNA): TGTGCCAGTACCCGAAACCCGGGAGTAGAGACCCAGTACTTC.

The chain carries TRBV9 and TRBJ1-2, with a tentative D call TRBD1 (6 bases). V lost 3 bases to trimming and J lost 5 bases, with 11 bases between them. This CDR3 comprises 13 residues. CDR1 and CDR2 from the germline V gene are SGDLS and YYNGEE. The CDR3 bases are TGTGCCAGCAGCGCCGGACAGATATATGGCTACACCTTC. It translates to CASSAGQIYGYTF.

V gene TRBV6-5 combines with J gene TRBJ2-1, with TRBD1 identical over 7 bases. V lost 2 bases to trimming and J lost 5 bases; unmatched junction nucleotides: 3. The CDR3 length is 14 residues. Germline V gives CDR1 MNHEY, CDR2 SVGAGI. The CDR3 sequence is CASSYRGLNNEQFF. The CDR3 DNA is TGTGCCAGCAGTTACAGGGGGCTGAACAATGAGCAGTTCTTC.

The chain uses TRBV5-4 and TRBJ2-7, with 10 bases matching TRBD1. This CDR3 is 14 amino acids long. V lost 3 bases, J lost 7 bases, and 7 bases stayed unmatched. Germline V gene data show CDR1 as SGHNT and CDR2 as YYREEE (reference sequence). The CDR3 reads CASSWMGTGEEQYF. Written as DNA, the CDR3 is TGTGCCAGCAGCTGGATGGGGACAGGGGAAGAGCAGTACTTC. Supplemented by reference TRBV5-4 and TRBJ2-7, the full variable domain reads ETGVTQSPTHLIKTRGQQVTLRCSSQSGHNTVSWYQQALGQGPQFIFQYYREEENGRGNFPPRFSGLQFPNYSSELNVNALELDDSALYLCASSWMGTGEEQYFGPGTRLTVT.

The rearrangement uses TRBV7-9 and TRBJ1-2; no firm D call. V gave up 1 base and J gave up 3 bases, with 12 bases separating them. CDR3 size: 15 residues. In germline, CDR1 is SEHNR, CDR2 FQNEAQ (reference sequence). The CDR3 sequence: CASSLEAGTYYGYTF. Written as DNA, the CDR3 is TGTGCCAGCAGCTTAGAGGCAGGTACCTACTATGGCTACACCTTC.

V usage is TRBV2 and J usage is TRBJ2-7; D not resolved. The CDR3 loop spans 11 amino acids. V was trimmed by 6 bases and J by 2 bases, leaving 5 bases between them. The V gene's germline CDR1 is SNHLY and CDR2 FYNNEI. The CDR3 DNA is TGTGCCAGCAGGCAGGCCTACGAGCAGTACTTC. Translation gives CASRQAYEQYF.

The chain carries TRBV2 and TRBJ2-1; 10 bases line up with TRBD2. The CDR3 length is 17 residues. CDR1 and CDR2 from the germline V gene are SNHLY and FYNNEI. Trimming removed 6 bases from V and 7 bases from J; junction bases left unmatched: 15. Here the CDR3 DNA reads TGTGCCAGCAGCGATGCCTTGCTAGCGGGAGATTTTAATGAGCAGTTCTTC. Translated: CASSDALLAGDFNEQFF.

A single count supports this clone. The rearrangement joins TRBV6-5 to TRBJ1-4, with 7 bases fitting TRBD1. Trimming at V came to 6 bases and at J to 7 bases, leaving 8 bases not matched to a gene. This CDR3 has 14 amino acids. In germline, CDR1 is MNHEY, CDR2 SVGAGI. The CDR3 loop is CASSRDRLGEKLFF. The DNA for the CDR3 is TGTGCCAGCAGCCGGGACAGACTAGGTGAAAAACTGTTTTTT.

A remark on this clone: Other nucleotide sequences in the sample specify the same CDR3. V gene TRBV29-1 combines with J gene TRBJ2-7; 8 nucleotides agree with TRBD2. This CDR3 is built from 11 residues. With V trimmed by 4 bases and J by 4 bases, 0 bases remained unmatched. From germline, CDR1 is SQVTM and CDR2 ANQGSEA. The CDR3: CSVASGYEQYF. In nucleotides, the CDR3 is TGCAGCGTTGCTAGCGGGTACGAGCAGTACTTC.

The CDR3 bases are TGCACCAGCAGCCATCCCCGTCGACTAGTCCCGAGGGTCACAGATACGCAGTATTTT. The encoded protein is CTSSHPRRLVPRVTDTQYF. The gene calls are TRBV1 and TRBJ2-3; the table names TRBD2, a call not compared with the DNA. TRBV1 is marked as a pseudogene. The CDR3 extends over 19 amino acids.

V usage is TRBV5-1 and J usage is TRBJ2-2; 10 bases map to TRBD2. Germline values: CDR1 SGHRS, CDR2 YFSETQ. J was trimmed by 7 bases and V by 4 bases; bases with no gene match: 10. The CDR3 is made up of 16 amino acids. CDR3 loop: CASSAATSGTYGELFF. For the CDR3, the DNA is TGCGCCAGCAGCGCCGCAACTAGCGGGACCTACGGGGAGCTGTTTTTT.

The CDR3, as DNA: TGTGCCAGCAGCTCGTCGGGGCCGAGGGGGAATCAGCCCCAGCATTTT. As protein: CASSSSGPRGNQPQHF. The rearrangement uses TRBV7-2 and TRBJ1-5; D perhaps matches TRBD1 (6 bases). The CDR3 totals 16 residues. Trimming stripped 4 bases from V and 4 bases from J, with 17 bases between. Germline V gives CDR1 SGHTA, CDR2 FQGNSA. Full variable domain (remainder filled in from reference TRBV7-2 and TRBJ1-5): GAGVSQSPSNKVTEKGKDVELRCDPISGHTALYWYRQSLGQGLEFLIYFQGNSAPDKSGLPSDRFSAERTGGSVSTLTIQRTQQEDSAVYLCASSSSGPRGNQPQHFGDGTRLSIL.

The rearrangement links TRBV30 to TRBJ1-1; possibly TRBD1 for D (6 bases). This CDR3 region has 11 residues. Germline V gene lookup returns CDR1 GTSNPN and CDR2 SVGIG (reference sequence). With 4 bases removed from V and 5 bases from J, the gap between germline ends came to 8 bases. The CDR3 is CAWNRETEAFF. The CDR3 coding sequence is TGTGCCTGGAACAGGGAGACTGAAGCTTTCTTT.

J is TRBJ2-1 and V is TRBV19; TRBD1 aligns across 9 bases. Unmatched junction bases numbered 10, after V lost 8 bases and J lost 8 bases. The CDR3 has 14 amino acids. CDR1 is LNHDA and CDR2 is SQIVND in the germline V gene (reference sequence). The CDR3 DNA is TGTGCCAGTTCCGGGACAGGGTCTGGAGATGAGCAGTTCTTC. Protein: CASSGTGSGDEQFF. The variable domain in full, with the rest retrieved from reference TRBV19 and TRBJ2-1, is DGGITQSPKYLFRKEGQNVTLSCEQNLNHDAMYWYRQDPGQGLRLIYYSQIVNDFQKGDIAEGYSVSREKKESFPLTVTSAQKNPTAFYLCASSGTGSGDEQFFGPGTRLTVL.